The 6 T cell receptor beta chains below were found in one sample sequenced in a study of T cell responses to AZD1222 COVID-19 vaccine. Sequencing used immunoSEQ multiplex PCR; TCRdb keeps in-frame clones, though not all of them. The top ten clones hold about 2.3% of a sample with 90,000 to 110,000 clones, around 87% of them seen once. The material sequenced was peripheral blood, taken on day 0 of AZD1222 vaccination. The origin of the receptors is an adult in good health.

V gene TRBV11-3 combines with J gene TRBJ2-1; 9 nucleotides align to TRBD2. Germline CDR1 is SGHNT and CDR2 is YENEEA. This CDR3 contains 18 residues. Trimming took 0 bases from V and 4 from J; bases not matched to a gene: 10. Here the CDR3 reads CASSLDGNSGSDYNEQFF. In DNA form, the CDR3 reads TGTGCCAGCAGCTTAGATGGTAATAGCGGGAGTGATTACAATGAGCAGTTCTTC.

V usage is TRBV10-1 and J usage is TRBJ2-3, with a weak D call TRBD2 (5 bases). V lost 6 bases to trimming and J lost 1 base, with 8 bases between them. There are 13 residues in the CDR3. Germline CDR1 and CDR2: WNHNN and SYGVQD (reference sequence). This CDR3 is CASSLSGTDTQYF. The CDR3 DNA sequence: TGCGCCAGCAGCCTTAGCGGCACAGATACGCAGTATTTT.

J is TRBJ1-6 and V is TRBV18; 9 bases are a match to TRBD1. Germline CDR1 and CDR2: KGHSH and LQKENI. The CDR3 has 15 amino acids. J was trimmed by 8 bases and V by 3 bases; bases with no gene match: 5. CDR3 in amino acids: CASSPSTGGDSPLHF. The CDR3 bases are TGTGCCAGCTCACCTTCGACAGGGGGGGATTCACCCCTCCACTTT.

The chain joins TRBV7-3 to TRBJ2-5; D uncertain. V dropped 4 bases and J dropped 4 bases, with 10 bases sitting between them. Per the germline V gene, CDR1 is SGHTA and CDR2 is FQGTGA. The CDR3 contains 13 residues. As DNA, the CDR3 is TGTGCCAGCAGCTACAGCATTGGAGAGACCCAGTACTTC. Protein product: CASSYSIGETQYF.

The rearrangement uses TRBV1 and TRBJ2-7; TRBD2, the table's D call, was not compared with the DNA. TRBV1 is a pseudogene locus. The CDR3 covers 15 residues. The CDR3 coding sequence is TGCACCAGCAGCCAAGATAATGGAGGGGTCTACGAGCAGTACTTC. Protein: CTSSQDNGGVYEQYF.

A few counts support this clone. This chain joins TRBV28 and TRBJ1-2, with no clear D. The CDR3 sequence is 13 residues long. The germline V gene has CDR1 MDHEN and CDR2 SYDVKM. V was clipped by 6 bases and J by 0 bases, with 8 bases between them. The CDR3 sequence: CASRRDANYGYTF. CDR3 bases: TGTGCCAGCAGGAGGGATGCTAACTATGGCTACACCTTC.